This TCR beta chain stems from a study of T cells after posttransplantation cyclophosphamide. Peripheral blood was collected from the related graft donor on the marrow donation day. Study-wide results and caveats: Tissue-infiltrating T cells from skin or gut overlapped little with blood T cells. Donor-recipient repertoire similarity was low at 1-2 months, rising over year one. TRB clonality was highly associated with recipient CMV seropositivity and reactivation.

The repertoire was sequenced with immunoSEQ multiplex PCR; TCRdb's copy has only in-frame clones and lacks some. The sample shows 35,000 to 45,000 clones, no singletons; the ten largest hold about 2.3%. In germline, CDR1 is MNHNS, CDR2 SASEGT. Deletions cut 4 bases from V and 1 base from J, with 7 bases between. This CDR3 is built from 13 residues. In this sample, this clone turned up many times. The antigen remains undetermined. The sample was PBMCs. This rearrangement joins TRBV6-1 to TRBJ1-1; D not certain. The receptor comes from a man aged 40-55 years in good health, CMV-negative, and a related stem cell transplant donor. The CDR3 sequence: CASSVRENTEAFF. The CDR3 nucleotides read TGTGCCAGCAGTGTCCGGGAGAACACTGAAGCTTTCTTT.